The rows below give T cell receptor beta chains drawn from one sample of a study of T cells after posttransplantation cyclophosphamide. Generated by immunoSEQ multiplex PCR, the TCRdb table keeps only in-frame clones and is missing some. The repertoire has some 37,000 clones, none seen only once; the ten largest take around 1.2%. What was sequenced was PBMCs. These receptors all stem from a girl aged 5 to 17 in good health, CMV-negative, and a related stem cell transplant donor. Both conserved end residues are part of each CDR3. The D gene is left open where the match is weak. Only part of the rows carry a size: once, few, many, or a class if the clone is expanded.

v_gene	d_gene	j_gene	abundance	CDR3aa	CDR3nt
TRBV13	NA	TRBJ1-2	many	CASSLGLYGYTF	TGTGCCAGCAGCTTAGGCCTGTATGGCTACACCTTC
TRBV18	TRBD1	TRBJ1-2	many	CASSQGTGDGYTF	TGTGCCAGCTCCCAAGGGACAGGGGATGGCTACACCTTC
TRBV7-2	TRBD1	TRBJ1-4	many	CASTSGQGYEKLFF	TGTGCCAGCACCTCGGGACAGGGGTATGAAAAACTGTTTTTT
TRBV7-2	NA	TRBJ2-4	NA	CASSPGTSIQYF	TGTGCCAGCAGCCCTGGGACTTCGATTCAGTACTTC
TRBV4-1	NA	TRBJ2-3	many	CASSQDPGIEWDTQYF	TGCGCCAGCAGCCAAGATCCCGGGATAGAGTGGGATACGCAGTATTTT
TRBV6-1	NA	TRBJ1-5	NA	CASSEALQGYNQPQHF	TGTGCCAGCAGTGAAGCGCTTCAGGGGTACAATCAGCCCCAGCATTTT
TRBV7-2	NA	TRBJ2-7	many	CASSLAGLRSNEQYF	TGTGCCAGCAGCTTAGCGGGACTTCGTTCCAACGAGCAGTACTTC
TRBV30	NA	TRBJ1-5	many	CAWSRDYNQPQHF	TGTGCCTGGAGTAGGGACTACAATCAGCCCCAGCATTTT
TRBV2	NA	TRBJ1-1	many	CASRRWGRTEAFF	TGTGCCAGCCGAAGGTGGGGCAGGACTGAAGCTTTCTTT
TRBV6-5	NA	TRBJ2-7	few	CASSYSRGRANEQYF	TGTGCCAGCAGTTACTCGAGAGGCAGGGCCAACGAGCAGTACTTC
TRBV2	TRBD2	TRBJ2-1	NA	CASRGGGGGFYNEQFF	TGTGCCAGCAGGGGTGGTGGCGGGGGATTCTACAATGAGCAGTTCTTC
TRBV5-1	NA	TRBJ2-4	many	CASSLVATSAKNIQYF	TGCGCCAGCAGCTTGGTGGCCACGTCAGCGAAAAACATTCAGTACTTC
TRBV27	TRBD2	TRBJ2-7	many	CASSLLAGDQQYF	TGTGCCAGCAGCCTCCTGGCGGGAGATCAGCAGTACTTC
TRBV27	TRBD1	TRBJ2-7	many	CASSLDRGGYEQYF	TGTGCCAGCAGTTTGGACAGGGGAGGGTACGAGCAGTACTTC
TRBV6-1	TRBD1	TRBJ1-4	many	CASRLTGSNEKLFF	TGTGCCAGCAGGCTGACAGGGAGTAATGAAAAACTGTTTTTT
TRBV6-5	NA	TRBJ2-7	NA	CASRTGGDEQYF	TGTGCCAGCAGAACAGGGGGGGACGAGCAGTACTTC
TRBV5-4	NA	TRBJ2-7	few	CASSLSVGGYEQYF	TGTGCCAGCAGCTTGTCCGTCGGGGGTTACGAGCAGTACTTC
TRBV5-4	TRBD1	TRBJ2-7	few	CASSPDRSSYEQYF	TGTGCCAGCAGCCCGGACAGGAGCTCCTACGAGCAGTACTTC
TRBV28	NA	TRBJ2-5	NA	CASSQAGPWETQYF	TGTGCCAGCAGCCAGGCGGGTCCATGGGAGACCCAGTACTTC
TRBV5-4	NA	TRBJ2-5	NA	CASTNQETQYF	TGTGCCAGCACCAATCAAGAGACCCAGTACTTC
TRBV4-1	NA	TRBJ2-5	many	CASSPNAIQETQYF	TGCGCCAGCAGCCCAAACGCGATCCAAGAGACCCAGTACTTC
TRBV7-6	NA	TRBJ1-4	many	CASSPRTVANEKLFF	TGTGCCAGCAGCCCGCGGACAGTAGCTAATGAAAAACTGTTTTTT
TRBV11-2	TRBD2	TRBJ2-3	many	CASSLLLAGTSTDTQYF	TGTGCCAGCAGCTTGCTACTAGCGGGAACTAGCACAGATACGCAGTATTTT
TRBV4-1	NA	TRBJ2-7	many	CASSQLVSEGSYEQYF	TGCGCCAGCAGCCAACTTGTATCGGAGGGTTCCTACGAGCAGTACTTC
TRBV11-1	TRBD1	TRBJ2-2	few	CASSFQGVNTGELFF	TGTGCCAGCAGCTTCCAGGGGGTTAACACCGGGGAGCTGTTTTTT
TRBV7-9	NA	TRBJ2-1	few	CASSLGDYNEQFF	TGTGCCAGCAGCTTAGGAGACTACAATGAGCAGTTCTTC
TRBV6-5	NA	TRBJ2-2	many	CASSYSGRGRTGELFF	TGTGCCAGCAGTTACTCGGGAAGGGGCCGTACCGGGGAGCTGTTTTTT
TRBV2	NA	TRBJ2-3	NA	CASTRQRGDTQYF	TGTGCCAGCACTCGGCAACGGGGAGATACGCAGTATTTT
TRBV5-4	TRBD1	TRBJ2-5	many	CASSMGQQETQYF	TGTGCCAGCAGCATGGGACAGCAAGAGACCCAGTACTTC
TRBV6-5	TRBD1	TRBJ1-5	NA	CASSLNRDRYQPQHF	TGTGCCAGCAGTCTAAACCGGGACAGGTATCAGCCCCAGCATTTT